The sequence of this T cell receptor beta chain was determined in a study of T-cell reconstitution after alpha-beta-depleted transplantation in children. The CDR3 totals 15 residues. The V end lost 2 bases, the J end lost 0 bases, and 8 bases lay between the germline ends. Germline CDR1 is LGHDT and CDR2 is YNNKEL (reference sequence). Unique molecular identifiers were incorporated when the TCRbeta library was constructed. TCRdb analysed the PCR reads with MiXCR anew, one entry per CDR3 protein. The table includes about 400,000 distinct CDR3 sequences, around 21% detected once. The sample in question was PBMCs from the stem cell graft donor, obtained from the stem cell graft. The gene calls are TRBV3-1 and TRBJ1-5; the D is unclear. The receptor comes from a human donor who donated a stem cell graft to a child with acute myeloid leukemia. The CDR3 loop is CASSQRQSSNQPQHF. The CDR3 DNA sequence: TGTGCCAGCAGCCAAAGGCAGTCTAGCAATCAGCCCCAGCATTTT.